The 12 T cell receptor beta chains reported below all come from one sample, sequenced in a study of cytomegalovirus exposure and HLA in healthy donors. The PCR was carried out with 60 Vbeta primers and 13 Jbeta primers. Some clones are missing from TCRdb's copy, which holds only in-frame ones; the method was immunoSEQ multiplex PCR. This sample yields about 150,000 clones, of which roughly 73% are seen a single time; approximately 11% belongs to the top ten. Material: PBMCs. These receptors originate from a man aged 18 to 35 in good health and CMV-seropositive.

The V call is TRBV7-9, the J call TRBJ2-4, with D perhaps TRBD1 (6 bases). Germline values: CDR1 SEHNR, CDR2 FQNEAQ (reference sequence). CDR3 length: 16 residues. Trimming removed 5 bases at V and 1 base at J, with 15 bases between. The CDR3 loop is CASSPSQTGAKNIQYF. In DNA form, the CDR3 reads TGTGCCAGCAGCCCAAGCCAAACAGGGGCCAAAAACATTCAGTACTTC.

The chain employs TRBV19 and TRBJ1-1, with D maybe TRBD1 (6 bases). The CDR3 contains 13 residues. V shed 7 bases and J shed 1 base, with 10 bases lying between them. Germline V gene sequence: CDR1 LNHDA, CDR2 SQIVND (reference sequence). CDR3 coding DNA: TGTGCCAGTACTCAGGGGACGAACACTGAAGCTTTCTTT. This encodes CASTQGTNTEAFF. The full variable domain, completed using reference TRBV19 and TRBJ1-1, is DGGITQSPKYLFRKEGQNVTLSCEQNLNHDAMYWYRQDPGQGLRLIYYSQIVNDFQKGDIAEGYSVSREKKESFPLTVTSAQKNPTAFYLCASTQGTNTEAFFGQGTRLTVV.

This clone was observed a handful of times. This sequence joins TRBV6-1 and TRBJ2-5, with D tentatively TRBD1 (6 bases). The J call is uncertain, as TRBJ2-7 better fits the DNA end. There are 11 residues in the CDR3. In germline, CDR1 is MNHNS, CDR2 SASEGT. The CDR3 region has the DNA TGTGCCAGCAGCAGGGGTGGCGAGCAGTACTTC. Amino acid sequence: CASSRGGEQYF.

The chain uses TRBV9 and TRBJ2-4, with 8 bases fitting TRBD1. Germline V lookup: CDR1 SGDLS, CDR2 YYNGEE. V lost 4 bases, J lost 11 bases, and 14 bases stayed unmatched. CDR3 length equals 15 residues. As DNA, the CDR3 is TGTGCCAGCAGCCCACCCCCCGGGACAGGTCACGTTCAGTACTTC. Translating gives CASSPPPGTGHVQYF.

J is TRBJ2-1 and V is TRBV5-6; D possibly corresponds to TRBD2 (5 bases). CDR1 and CDR2 (germline): SGHDT, YYEEEE. V shed 0 bases and J shed 4 bases, with 17 bases lying between them. This CDR3 spans 17 amino acids. This CDR3 is CASSLAMVRAGYNEQFF. DNA for the CDR3: TGTGCCAGCAGCTTGGCGATGGTTAGGGCGGGTTACAATGAGCAGTTCTTC. The full variable domain, completed using reference TRBV5-6 and TRBJ2-1, is DAGVTQSPTHLIKTRGQQVTLRCSPKSGHDTVSWYQQALGQGPQFIFQYYEEEERQRGNFPDRFSGHQFPNYSSELNVNALLLGDSALYLCASSLAMVRAGYNEQFFGPGTRLTVL.

The rearrangement joins TRBV28 to TRBJ2-7, with 11 bases matching TRBD1. The CDR3 extends over 16 amino acids. Germline V CDR1 and CDR2: MDHEN, SYDVKM. With V trimmed by 5 bases and J by 5 bases, 11 bases remained unmatched. The CDR3 DNA sequence: TGTGCCAGCAGTCCCCCCCCGGGACAGGGGGATCACGAGCAGTACTTC. It yields the protein CASSPPPGQGDHEQYF.

The rearrangement uses TRBV5-1 and TRBJ2-5; the match to TRBD1 covers 9 bases. Trimming cost V 4 bases and J 4 bases; bases outside gene matches: 8. The CDR3 has 15 amino acids. CDR1 is SGHRS and CDR2 is YFSETQ in the germline V gene. This CDR3 is CASSRQGDLLETQYF. CDR3 sequence (DNA): TGCGCCAGCAGCCGACAGGGGGACCTGTTAGAGACCCAGTACTTC.

The chain has TRBV18 and TRBJ2-5, with TRBD1 identical over 9 bases. The CDR3 spans 18 residues. Germline V CDR1 and CDR2: KGHSH, LQKENI. V lost 1 base, J lost 5 bases, and 14 bases stayed unmatched. The CDR3 is CASSPQRIPTGGRETQYF. The DNA of the CDR3 is TGTGCCAGCTCACCACAACGAATACCAACAGGGGGCCGGGAGACCCAGTACTTC.

The chain employs TRBV6-5 and TRBJ1-1, with D unresolved. Trimming shortened V by 0 bases and J by 1 base, and 9 bases separated the two germline ends. The CDR3 contains 15 residues. From germline, CDR1 is MNHEY and CDR2 SVGAGI. The CDR3 nucleotides are TGTGCCAGCAGTTACTCGAATCGAGCGAACACTGAAGCTTTCTTT. Amino acids: CASSYSNRANTEAFF.

This sequence joins TRBV6-5 and TRBJ2-5; no definite D call. Germline V lookup: CDR1 MNHEY, CDR2 SVGAGI. Trimming cost V 8 bases and J 5 bases, with 21 bases left between them. The CDR3 sequence is 15 residues long. In nucleotides, the CDR3 is TGTGCCAGCCGTGGTTTTGGTTTTAGATCGGAGACCCAGTACTTC. Its translation: CASRGFGFRSETQYF.

J is TRBJ2-7 and V is TRBV9; 8 bases align to TRBD1. Trimming at V came to 0 bases and at J to 4 bases, leaving 9 bases not matched to a gene. The V gene's germline CDR1 is SGDLS and CDR2 YYNGEE. The CDR3 spans 16 residues. CDR3 sequence: CASSVGPQGGRYEQYF. In nucleotides, the CDR3 is TGTGCCAGCAGCGTAGGACCACAGGGGGGACGTTACGAGCAGTACTTC.

The chain couples TRBV10-3 to TRBJ2-7; 8 nucleotides agree with TRBD1. Trimming took 11 bases from V and 3 from J; bases not matched to a gene: 9. The CDR3 contains 13 residues. CDR1 is ENHRY, CDR2 SYGVKD, per germline. DNA of the CDR3: TGTGCCTCCGTCGCACAGGGGGGCTACGAGCAGTACTTC. Translated: CASVAQGGYEQYF.